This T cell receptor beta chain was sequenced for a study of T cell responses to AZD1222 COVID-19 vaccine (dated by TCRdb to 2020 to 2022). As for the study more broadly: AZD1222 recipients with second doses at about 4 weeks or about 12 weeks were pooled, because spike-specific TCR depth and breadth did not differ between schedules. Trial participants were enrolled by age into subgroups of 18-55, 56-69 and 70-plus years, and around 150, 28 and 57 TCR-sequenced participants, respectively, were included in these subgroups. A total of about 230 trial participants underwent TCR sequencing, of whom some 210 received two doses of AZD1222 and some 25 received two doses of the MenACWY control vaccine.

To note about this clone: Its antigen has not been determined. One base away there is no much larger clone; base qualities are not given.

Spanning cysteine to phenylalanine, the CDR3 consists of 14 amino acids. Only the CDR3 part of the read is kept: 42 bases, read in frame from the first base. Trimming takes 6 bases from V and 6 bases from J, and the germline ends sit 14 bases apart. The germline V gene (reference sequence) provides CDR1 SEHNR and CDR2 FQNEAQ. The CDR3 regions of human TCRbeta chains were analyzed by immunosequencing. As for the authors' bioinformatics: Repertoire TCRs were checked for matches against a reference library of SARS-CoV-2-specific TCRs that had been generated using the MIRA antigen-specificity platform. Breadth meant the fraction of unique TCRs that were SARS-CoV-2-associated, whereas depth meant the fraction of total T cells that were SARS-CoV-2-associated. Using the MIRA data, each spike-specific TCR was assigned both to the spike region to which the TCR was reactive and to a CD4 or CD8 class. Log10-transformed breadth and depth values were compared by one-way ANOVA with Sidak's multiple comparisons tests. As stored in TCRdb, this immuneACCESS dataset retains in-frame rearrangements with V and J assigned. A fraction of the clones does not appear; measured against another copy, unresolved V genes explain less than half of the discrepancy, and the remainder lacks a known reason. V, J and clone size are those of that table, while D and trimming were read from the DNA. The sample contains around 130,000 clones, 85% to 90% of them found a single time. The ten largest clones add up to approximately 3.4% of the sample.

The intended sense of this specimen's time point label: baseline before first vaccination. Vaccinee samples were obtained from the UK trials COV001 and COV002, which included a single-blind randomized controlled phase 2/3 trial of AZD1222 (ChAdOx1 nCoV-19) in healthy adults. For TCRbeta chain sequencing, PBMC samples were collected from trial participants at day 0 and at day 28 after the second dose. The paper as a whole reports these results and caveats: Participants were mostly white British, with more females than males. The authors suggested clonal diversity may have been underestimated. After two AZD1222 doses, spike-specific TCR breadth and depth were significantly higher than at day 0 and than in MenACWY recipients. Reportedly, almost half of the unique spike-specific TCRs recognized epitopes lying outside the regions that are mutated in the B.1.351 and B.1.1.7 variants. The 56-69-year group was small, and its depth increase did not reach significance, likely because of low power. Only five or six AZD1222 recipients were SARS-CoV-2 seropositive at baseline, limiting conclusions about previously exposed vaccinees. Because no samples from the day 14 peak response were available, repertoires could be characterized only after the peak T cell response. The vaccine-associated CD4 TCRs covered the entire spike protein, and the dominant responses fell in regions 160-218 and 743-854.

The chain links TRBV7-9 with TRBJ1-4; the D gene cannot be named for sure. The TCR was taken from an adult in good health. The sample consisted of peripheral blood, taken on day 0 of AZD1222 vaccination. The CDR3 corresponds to CASSQGIQYEKLFF. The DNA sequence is TGTGCCAGCAGTCAAGGGATCCAGTATGAAAAACTGTTTTTT.